This record looks at one TCR beta chain sequence and its context. Its antigen remains unknown. This specimen comes from a study of T cell repertoires in cytomegalovirus infection. Each CDR3 protein gets one entry after TCRdb re-called the reads with MiXCR. In the table there are about 220,000 distinct CDR3 sequences, roughly two fifths of which are singletons. Findings of the study overall: Dominating the ex vivo response were TCR beta clonotypes that were CMV-specific and HLA-C-restricted.

V gave up 4 bases and J gave up 2 bases, with 12 bases separating them. Germline-derived CDR1 and CDR2 are SQVTM and ANQGSEA. The CDR3 covers 13 residues. Material: CD8+ T cells from cultured PBMCs, obtained from culture after CMV antigen stimulation. This sequence joins TRBV29-1 and TRBJ2-7; D perhaps matches TRBD2 (5 bases). The sequence derives from a human donor in good health (CMV status not recorded). Some clones in this sample may be carry-over from other donors' samples. This CDR3 reads CSVGSGIAYEQYF. The CDR3, as DNA: TGCAGCGTTGGCAGCGGCATTGCCTACGAGCAGTACTTC.